This TCR beta chain was found in a study of OX40 agonist ivuxolimab in advanced cancers. Germline V CDR1 and CDR2: SGHDN, FVKESK. V dropped 0 bases and J dropped 6; count of bases not matched to a gene: 11. This CDR3 contains 18 residues. This clone has a single count. Method: immunoSEQ multiplex PCR; TCRdb's copy keeps in-frame clones and lacks some. The sample consists of 60,000 to 100,000 clones, 84% of them appearing once. This clonotype originated in an adult with an advanced solid tumor such as melanoma, head and neck, liver or kidney cancer. The chain recombines TRBV14 with TRBJ2-1; TRBD2 aligns across 10 bases. The sequencing here drew on CD4+ or CD8+ T cells sorted from blood, taken in a trial of the OX40 agonist ivuxolimab. The CDR3 region is CASSQDRLAGVWGNEQFF. Written as DNA, the CDR3 is TGTGCCAGCAGCCAAGATCGTCTAGCGGGAGTTTGGGGCAATGAGCAGTTCTTC.